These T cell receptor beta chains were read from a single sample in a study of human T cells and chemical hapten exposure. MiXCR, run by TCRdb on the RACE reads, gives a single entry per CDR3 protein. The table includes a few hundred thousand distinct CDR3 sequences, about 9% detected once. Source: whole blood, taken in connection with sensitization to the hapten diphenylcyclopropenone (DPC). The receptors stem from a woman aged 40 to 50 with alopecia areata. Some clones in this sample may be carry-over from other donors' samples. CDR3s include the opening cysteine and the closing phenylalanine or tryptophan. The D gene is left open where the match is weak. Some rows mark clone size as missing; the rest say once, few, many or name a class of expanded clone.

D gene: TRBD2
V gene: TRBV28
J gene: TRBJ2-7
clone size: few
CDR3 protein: CASSSSGRDPYEQYF
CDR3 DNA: TGTGCCAGCAGTTCGAGCGGGAGGGACCCCTACGAGCAGTACTTC

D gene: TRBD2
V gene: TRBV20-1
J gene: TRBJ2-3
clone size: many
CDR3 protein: CSAEIGTSGTDTQYF
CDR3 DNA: TGCAGTGCGGAAATTGGGACTAGCGGCACAGATACGCAGTATTTT

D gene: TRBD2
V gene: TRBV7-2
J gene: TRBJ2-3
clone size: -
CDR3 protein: CASSVRTSGSADTQYF
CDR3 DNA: TGTGCCAGCAGCGTTAGGACTAGCGGGAGCGCGGATACGCAGTATTTT

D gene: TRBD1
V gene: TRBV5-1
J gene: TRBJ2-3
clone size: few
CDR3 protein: CASSLGQGARAAQYF
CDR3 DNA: TGCGCCAGCAGCTTGGGGCAGGGGGCGCGTGCTGCGCAGTATTTT

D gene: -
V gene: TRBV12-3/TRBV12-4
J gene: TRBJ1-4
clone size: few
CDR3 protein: CASSLEGFTEKLFF
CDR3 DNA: TGTGCCAGCAGTTTGGAGGGGTTTACCGAAAAACTGTTTTTT

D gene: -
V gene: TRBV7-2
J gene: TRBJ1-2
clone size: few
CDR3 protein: CASSLAVGSAYGYTF
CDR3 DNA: TGTGCCAGCAGCTTAGCGGTTGGCAGCGCCTATGGCTACACCTTC

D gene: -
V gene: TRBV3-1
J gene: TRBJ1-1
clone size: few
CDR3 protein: CASSQAGFRTEAFF
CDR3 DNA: TGTGCCAGCAGCCAAGCGGGGTTTCGCACTGAAGCTTTCTTT

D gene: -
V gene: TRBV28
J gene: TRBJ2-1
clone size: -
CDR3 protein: CASSHFAGSSYNEQFF
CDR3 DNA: TGTGCCAGCAGCCACTTCGCCGGAAGCTCCTACAATGAGCAGTTCTTC

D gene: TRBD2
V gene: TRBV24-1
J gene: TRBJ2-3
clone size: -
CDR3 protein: CATSDRLAGATDTQYF
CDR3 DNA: TGTGCCACCAGTGATAGACTAGCGGGAGCCACAGATACGCAGTATTTT

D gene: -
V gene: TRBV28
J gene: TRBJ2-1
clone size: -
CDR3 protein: CASSEYNEQFF
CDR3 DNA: TGTGCCAGCAGCGAGTACAATGAGCAGTTCTTC

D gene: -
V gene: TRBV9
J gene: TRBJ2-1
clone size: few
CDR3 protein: CASSVGSGSYNEQFF
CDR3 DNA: TGTGCCAGCAGCGTAGGGAGCGGATCCTACAATGAGCAGTTCTTC

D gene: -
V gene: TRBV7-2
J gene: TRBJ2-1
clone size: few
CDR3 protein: CASSLGSDLSYNEQFF
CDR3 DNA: TGTGCCAGCAGCTTAGGGTCTGACCTCTCCTACAATGAGCAGTTCTTC

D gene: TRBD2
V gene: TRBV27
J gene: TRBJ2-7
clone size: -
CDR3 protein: CASRRIAGGAYEQYF
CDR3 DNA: TGTGCCAGCAGAAGGATAGCGGGAGGTGCCTACGAGCAGTACTTC

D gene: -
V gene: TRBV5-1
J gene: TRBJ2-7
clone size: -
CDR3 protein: CASSIDPFYEQYF
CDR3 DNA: TGCGCCAGCAGCATAGACCCTTTCTACGAGCAGTACTTC

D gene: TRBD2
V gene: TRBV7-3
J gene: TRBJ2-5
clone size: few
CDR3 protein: CASSGEGLPEGTQYF
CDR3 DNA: TGTGCCAGCAGCGGAGAGGGACTACCGGAGGGGACCCAGTACTTC

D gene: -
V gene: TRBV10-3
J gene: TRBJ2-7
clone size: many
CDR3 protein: CAISAQTYEQYF
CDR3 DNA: TGTGCCATCAGTGCCCAGACCTACGAGCAGTACTTC

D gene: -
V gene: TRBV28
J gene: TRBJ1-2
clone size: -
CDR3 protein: CASSLLGQGFGYTF
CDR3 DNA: TGTGCCAGCAGTTTATTGGGACAAGGGTTCGGCTACACCTTC

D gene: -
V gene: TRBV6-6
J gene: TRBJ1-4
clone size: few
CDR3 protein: CASSYSDGGREEKLFF
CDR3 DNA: TGTGCCAGCAGTTACTCTGACGGGGGGCGGGAGGAAAAACTGTTTTTT

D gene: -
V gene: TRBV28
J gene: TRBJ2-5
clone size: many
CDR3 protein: CASSLGGRIQETQYF
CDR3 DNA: TGTGCCAGCAGTTTAGGTGGACGGATCCAAGAGACCCAGTACTTC

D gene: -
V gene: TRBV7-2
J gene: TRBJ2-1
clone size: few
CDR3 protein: CASSLQGLIRGEQFF
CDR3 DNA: TGTGCCAGCAGCTTACAGGGGCTCATCAGGGGTGAGCAGTTCTTC

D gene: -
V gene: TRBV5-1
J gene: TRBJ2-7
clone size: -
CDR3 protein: CASSLSRLGDYEQYF
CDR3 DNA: TGCGCCAGCAGCTTGTCCCGACTAGGGGACTACGAGCAGTACTTC

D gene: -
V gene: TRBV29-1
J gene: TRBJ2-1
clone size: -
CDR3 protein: CSVDTGIDEQFF
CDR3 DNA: TGCAGCGTTGATACTGGGATCGATGAGCAGTTCTTC

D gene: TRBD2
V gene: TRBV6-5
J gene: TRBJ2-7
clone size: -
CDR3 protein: CASGGLAGTYEQYF
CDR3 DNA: TGTGCCAGCGGGGGACTAGCGGGTACCTACGAGCAGTACTTC

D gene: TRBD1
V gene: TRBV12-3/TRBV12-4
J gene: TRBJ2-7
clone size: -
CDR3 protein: CASRDDREYEQYF
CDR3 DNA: TGTGCCAGCAGGGATGACAGGGAGTACGAGCAGTACTTC

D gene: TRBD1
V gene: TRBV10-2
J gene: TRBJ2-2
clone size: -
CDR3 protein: CASSGFRGTGGTGELFF
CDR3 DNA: TGCGCCAGCAGTGGTTTTCGTGGGACAGGGGGAACCGGGGAGCTGTTTTTT

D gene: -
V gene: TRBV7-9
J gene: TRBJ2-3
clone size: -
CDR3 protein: CAISLDEVDTQYF
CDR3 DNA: TGTGCCATCAGCTTAGATGAGGTGGATACGCAGTATTTT

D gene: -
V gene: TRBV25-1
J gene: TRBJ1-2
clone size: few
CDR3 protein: CASSEPGTSYGYTF
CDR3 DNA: TGTGCCAGCAGTGAGCCCGGGACTTCCTATGGCTACACCTTC

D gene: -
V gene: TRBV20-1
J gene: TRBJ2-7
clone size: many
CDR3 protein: CSAFDSAVTRYEQYF
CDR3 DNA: TGCAGTGCCTTTGACAGTGCCGTGACTAGGTACGAGCAGTACTTC

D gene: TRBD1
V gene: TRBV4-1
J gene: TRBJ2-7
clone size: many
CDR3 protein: CASSQSTGTVRSYEQYF
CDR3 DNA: TGCGCCAGCAGCCAGTCTACCGGGACAGTAAGATCCTACGAGCAGTACTTC

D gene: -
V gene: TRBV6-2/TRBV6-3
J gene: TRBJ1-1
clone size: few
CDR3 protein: CASTQQDSLFEAFF
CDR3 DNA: TGTGCCAGCACTCAACAGGATAGCTTATTTGAAGCTTTCTTT

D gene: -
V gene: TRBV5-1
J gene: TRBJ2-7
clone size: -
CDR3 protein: CASSLEAAYEQYF
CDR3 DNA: TGCGCCAGCAGCTTGGAAGCAGCCTACGAGCAGTACTTC

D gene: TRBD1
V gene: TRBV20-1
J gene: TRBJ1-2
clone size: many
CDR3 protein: CSARISGGTYGYTF
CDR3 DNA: TGCAGTGCTAGGATTTCAGGGGGAACCTATGGCTACACCTTC

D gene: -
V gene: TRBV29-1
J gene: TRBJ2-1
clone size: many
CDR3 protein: CSRTRGDEQFF
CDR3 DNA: TGCAGCCGGACCCGGGGAGATGAGCAGTTCTTC

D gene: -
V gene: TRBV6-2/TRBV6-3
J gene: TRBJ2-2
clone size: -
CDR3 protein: CASSHPRGRAGELFF
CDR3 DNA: TGTGCCAGCAGCCACCCCAGGGGTCGGGCCGGGGAGCTGTTTTTT

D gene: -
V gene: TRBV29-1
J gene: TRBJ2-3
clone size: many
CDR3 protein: CSVSGPSDTQYF
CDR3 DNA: TGCAGCGTGTCGGGGCCGTCAGATACGCAGTATTTT

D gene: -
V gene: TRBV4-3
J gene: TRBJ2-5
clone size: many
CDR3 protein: CASSQGRQETQYF
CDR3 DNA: TGCGCCAGCAGCCAGGGCAGACAAGAGACCCAGTACTTC

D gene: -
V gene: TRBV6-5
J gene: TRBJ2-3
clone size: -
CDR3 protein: CASSYSWRGSTDTQYF
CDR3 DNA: TGTGCCAGCAGTTACTCGTGGCGGGGTAGCACAGATACGCAGTATTTT

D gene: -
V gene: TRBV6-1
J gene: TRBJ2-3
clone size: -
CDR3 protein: CASRDPGRGTQYF
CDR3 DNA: TGTGCCAGCAGAGATCCGGGGAGGGGGACGCAGTATTTT

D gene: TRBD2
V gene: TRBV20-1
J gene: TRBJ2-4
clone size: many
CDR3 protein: CSARPSASGSVVKNIQYF
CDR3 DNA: TGCAGTGCTAGGCCCAGCGCCAGCGGGAGTGTGGTCAAAAACATTCAGTACTTC

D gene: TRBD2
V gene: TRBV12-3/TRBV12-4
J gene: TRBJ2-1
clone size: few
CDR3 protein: CASNRLAGDNEQFF
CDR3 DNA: TGTGCCAGCAATCGACTAGCGGGGGACAATGAGCAGTTCTTC

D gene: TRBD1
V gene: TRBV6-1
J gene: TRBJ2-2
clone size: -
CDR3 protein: CASTRDRGFPGELFF
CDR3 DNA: TGTGCCAGCACAAGGGACAGGGGTTTTCCCGGGGAGCTGTTTTTT

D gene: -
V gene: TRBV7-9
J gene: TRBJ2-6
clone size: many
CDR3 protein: CASSLTSGANVLTF
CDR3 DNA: TGTGCCAGCAGCTTGACCTCTGGGGCCAACGTCCTGACTTTC

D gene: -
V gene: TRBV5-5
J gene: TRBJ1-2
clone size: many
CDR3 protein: CASSSAGTNYGYTF
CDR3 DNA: TGTGCCAGCAGCTCGGCAGGGACCAACTATGGCTACACCTTC

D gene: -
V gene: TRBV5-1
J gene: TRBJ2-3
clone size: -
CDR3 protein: CASSVDWGVDTQYF
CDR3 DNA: TGCGCCAGCAGCGTGGATTGGGGAGTGGATACGCAGTATTTT

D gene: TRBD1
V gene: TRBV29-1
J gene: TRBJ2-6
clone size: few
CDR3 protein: CSVETGAGANVLTF
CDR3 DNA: TGCAGCGTTGAAACAGGGGCTGGGGCCAACGTCCTGACTTTC

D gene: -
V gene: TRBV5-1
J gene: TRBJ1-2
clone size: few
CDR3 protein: CASSFQGERGYTF
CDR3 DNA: TGCGCCAGCAGCTTTCAGGGAGAGCGTGGCTACACCTTC

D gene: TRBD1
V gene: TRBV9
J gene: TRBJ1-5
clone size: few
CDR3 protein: CASSVAGGKDQPQHF
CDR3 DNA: TGTGCCAGCAGCGTGGCAGGGGGGAAGGATCAGCCCCAGCATTTT

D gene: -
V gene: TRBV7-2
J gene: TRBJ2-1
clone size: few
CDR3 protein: CASMPGTSFNEQFF
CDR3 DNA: TGTGCCAGCATGCCGGGGACATCCTTTAATGAGCAGTTCTTC

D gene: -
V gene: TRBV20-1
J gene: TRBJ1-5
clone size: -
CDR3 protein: CSAGKVPGGNQPQHF
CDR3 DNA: TGCAGTGCGGGGAAGGTCCCGGGAGGCAATCAGCCCCAGCATTTT

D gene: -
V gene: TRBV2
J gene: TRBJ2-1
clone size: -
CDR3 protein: CASNDWESYNEQFF
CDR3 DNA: TGTGCCAGCAACGATTGGGAGTCCTACAATGAGCAGTTCTTC